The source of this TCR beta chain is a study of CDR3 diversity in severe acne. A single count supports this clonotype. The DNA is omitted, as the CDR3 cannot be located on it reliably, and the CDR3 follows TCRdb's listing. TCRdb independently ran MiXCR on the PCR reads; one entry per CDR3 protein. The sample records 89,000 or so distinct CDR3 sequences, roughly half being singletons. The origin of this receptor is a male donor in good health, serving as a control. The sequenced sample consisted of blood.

CDR3 protein: CATSPPLGLKLSLDKAPLHF. The V and J genes are TRBV15 and TRBJ1-6; TRBD1, the table's D call, was not compared with the DNA. Per germline, CDR1 LNHNV and CDR2 YYDKDF (reference sequence). The CDR3 extends over 20 residues, inclusive of both ends.